The sequence of this T cell receptor beta chain was determined in a study of beta chain features in type 1 diabetes. Stem cell-like memory, regulatory, central memory and naive CD4+ cells were sorted via CD45RO/CCR7/CD25/CD127/CD95/CD27. Purity exceeding 98% was reached by all sorted populations. Germline lookup yields CDR1 SGDLS and CDR2 YYNGEE. The CDR3 contains 15 residues. V lost 0 bases to trimming and J lost 4 bases, with 12 bases between them. Study-wide points: It was among patients, rather than healthy donors, that naive, central memory and Treg TCRB repertoires appeared more similar. Shortening that was moderate but significant affected the TCRB CDR3s of Type 1 diabetes patients in all four CD4+ subsets. PCR could preferentially amplify shorter templates, alike in patients and controls.

Expressed TCRB transcripts got sequenced, as all isolated RNA was reverse transcribed. TCRdb's table, derived via immunoSEQ multiplex PCR, lists solely in-frame clones and lacks some. The sample consists of some 240,000 clones, under 20% of them appearing once. The sample holds a few counts of this clone. What it recognizes is unknown. The chain couples TRBV9 to TRBJ2-3; D is possibly TRBD2 (6 bases). This sequence was found in a man aged 25-45 years with type 1 diabetes. Sequenced material: naive CD4+ T cells from blood. The CDR3 region is CASSVGDSRSDTQYF. Here the CDR3 DNA reads TGTGCCAGCAGCGTAGGGGACTCCAGGTCAGATACGCAGTATTTT.